This T cell receptor beta chain was recorded in a study of T cell responses to AZD1222 COVID-19 vaccine. The germline gives CDR1 SNHLY, CDR2 FYNNEI. The V gene lost 7 bases and the J gene lost 2 bases, with 12 bases spanning the gap. The length of the CDR3 is 14 residues. The protocol was immunoSEQ multiplex PCR, while the TCRdb copy is restricted to in-frame clones and leaves out a portion. The sample lists about 83,000 clones; under 95% were seen once. V and J are TRBV2 and TRBJ2-1; D unclear. The source material was peripheral blood, sampled 28 days after the second AZD1222 dose. The TCR comes from an adult who received the AZD1222 COVID-19 vaccine. CDR3 sequence (DNA): TGTGCCAGCATTGGGCCTACCGCCTACAATGAGCAGTTCTTC. It is translated as CASIGPTAYNEQFF.